Listed below are T cell receptor beta chains from one sample, sequenced in a study of blood T cell repertoires in COVID-19. Profiled with immunoSEQ multiplex PCR; TCRdb holds only in-frame clones, not every one. The sample records fewer than 95,000 clones, approximately 79% being singletons. Sequenced: peripheral blood. These receptors originate from a man in his 70s with COVID-19, enrolled during active disease. Each CDR3 is given with its conserved first and last residue. The order of the fields is D gene, J gene, V gene, clone size, CDR3 DNA, CDR3 protein. The D gene is left open where the match is weak. Expanded clones get a size class; other rows say once, few or many, or leave the size out.

D: .
J: TRBJ1-1
V: TRBV7-9
size: .
DNA: TGTGCCAGCAGCTTAGGGGGGGTGGAGAACACTGAAGCTTTCTTT
CDR3: CASSLGGVENTEAFF

D: .
J: TRBJ1-1
V: TRBV7-8
size: .
DNA: TGTGCCAGCAGCTTCGGCGCTCAACGGAGAAACACTGAAGCTTTCTTT
CDR3: CASSFGAQRRNTEAFF

D: TRBD2
J: TRBJ2-1
V: TRBV3-1/TRBV3-2
size: .
DNA: TGTGCCAGCACCACTAGCGGGGGGGATGAGCAGTTCTTC
CDR3: CASTTSGGDEQFF

D: TRBD2
J: TRBJ2-1
V: TRBV5-1
size: .
DNA: TGCGCCAGCAGCCCAACTAGCGGGAGACCCTTCTACAATGAGCAGTTCTTC
CDR3: CASSPTSGRPFYNEQFF

D: TRBD1
J: TRBJ1-1
V: TRBV27
size: once
DNA: TGTGCCAGCAGCCCTAGGACAGGGGGGCGGATGAACACTGAAGCTTTCTTT
CDR3: CASSPRTGGRMNTEAFF

D: TRBD1
J: TRBJ2-5
V: TRBV7-2
size: .
DNA: TGTGCCAGCAGCTTCGGGACAGGGGTATGGGAGACCCAGTACTTC
CDR3: CASSFGTGVWETQYF

D: TRBD2
J: TRBJ2-7
V: TRBV7-2
size: .
DNA: TGTGCCAGCAGCTCCGCTAGCGGACTTTATTACGAGCAGTACTTC
CDR3: CASSSASGLYYEQYF

D: TRBD2
J: TRBJ2-3
V: TRBV4-2
size: .
DNA: TGTGCCAGCCGCGCGGGAGGTGCGGCAGATACGCAGTATTTT
CDR3: CASRAGGAADTQYF

D: .
J: TRBJ2-2
V: TRBV28
size: .
DNA: TGTGCCAGCAGTCAAGGCGGGGTTGGCACCGGGGAGCTGTTTTTT
CDR3: CASSQGGVGTGELFF

D: .
J: TRBJ2-5
V: TRBV9
size: .
DNA: TGTGCCAGCAGCGTAGGGGCAGAAGAGACCCAGTACTTC
CDR3: CASSVGAEETQYF

D: TRBD1
J: TRBJ2-3
V: TRBV19
size: .
DNA: TGTGCCAGTAGTATAAGGCAAGGACAGGGTACAGATACGCAGTATTTT
CDR3: CASSIRQGQGTDTQYF

D: TRBD1
J: TRBJ1-2
V: TRBV19
size: .
DNA: TGTGCCAGTAGTACATCCGGGACAGGGGGAGCCTATGGCTACACCTTC
CDR3: CASSTSGTGGAYGYTF

D: .
J: TRBJ2-3
V: TRBV2
size: few
DNA: TGTGCCAGCAGTGTTGGTAGCGGTTCCACAGATACGCAGTATTTT
CDR3: CASSVGSGSTDTQYF

D: .
J: TRBJ2-3
V: TRBV2
size: .
DNA: TGTGCCAGCAGTGATCGGATGGCAGGTACGCAGTATTTT
CDR3: CASSDRMAGTQYF

D: .
J: TRBJ2-5
V: TRBV7-2
size: .
DNA: TGTGCCAGCAGCCCGGCCCGACAGTTATTCGAGACCCAGTACTTC
CDR3: CASSPARQLFETQYF

D: .
J: TRBJ2-7
V: TRBV4-3
size: .
DNA: TGCGCCAGCAGCCAAGATTATCCGGGGGGCGCCGGGCAGTACTTC
CDR3: CASSQDYPGGAGQYF

D: .
J: TRBJ2-7
V: TRBV4-1
size: .
DNA: TGCGCCAGCAGCCAAGGCAGGTCGACCTACGAGCAGTACTTC
CDR3: CASSQGRSTYEQYF

D: TRBD1
J: TRBJ2-4
V: TRBV19
size: once
DNA: TGTGCCAGTAAACAGGGGGCGTCCAAAAACATTCAGTACTTC
CDR3: CASKQGASKNIQYF

D: .
J: TRBJ1-5
V: TRBV3-1/TRBV3-2
size: once
DNA: TGTGCCAGCAGCCAATCAGGGGCGAATCAGCCCCAGCATTTT
CDR3: CASSQSGANQPQHF

D: TRBD2
J: TRBJ2-1
V: TRBV5-1
size: .
DNA: TGCGCCAGCAGCTTTACGCTAGCGGGAGACAATGAGCAGTTCTTC
CDR3: CASSFTLAGDNEQFF

D: .
J: TRBJ2-2
V: TRBV9
size: .
DNA: TGTGCCAGCAGCCCACAGGGTATTATCGGGGAGCTGTTTTTT
CDR3: CASSPQGIIGELFF

D: .
J: TRBJ1-3
V: TRBV5-1
size: .
DNA: TGCGCCAGCAGCTTGGCGCAACTAGAGGTGTCGGGAAACACCATATATTTT
CDR3: CASSLAQLEVSGNTIYF

D: .
J: TRBJ1-3
V: TRBV30
size: medium-sized
DNA: TGTGCCTGGAGTCAGCGGAATTCAGGAAACACCATATATTTT
CDR3: CAWSQRNSGNTIYF

D: .
J: TRBJ2-6
V: TRBV7-9
size: .
DNA: TGTGCCAGCAGTCTTTTCCCTTCTGGGGCCAACGTCCTGACTTTC
CDR3: CASSLFPSGANVLTF

D: .
J: TRBJ2-3
V: TRBV11-1
size: once
DNA: TGTGCCAGCAGCCAAGAATACTCCGCACCCACAGATACGCAGTATTTT
CDR3: CASSQEYSAPTDTQYF

D: .
J: TRBJ2-1
V: TRBV11-2
size: .
DNA: TGTGCCAGCAGCTTAGAACGGTCGAGCTCCTACAATGAGCAGTTCTTC
CDR3: CASSLERSSSYNEQFF

D: .
J: TRBJ2-6
V: TRBV27
size: few
DNA: TGTGCCAGCAGTACCTACGCAACAGGGTCCGGGGCCAACGTCCTGACTTTC
CDR3: CASSTYATGSGANVLTF

D: TRBD1
J: TRBJ2-7
V: TRBV14
size: .
DNA: TGTGCCAGCAGCCAAGGATATGGTTCAGGGGGAGCACACTACGAGCAGTACTTC
CDR3: CASSQGYGSGGAHYEQYF

D: .
J: TRBJ2-5
V: TRBV7-2
size: .
DNA: TGTGCCAGCAGCCTCGGTACGACCGGGGAGACCCAGTACTTC
CDR3: CASSLGTTGETQYF

D: .
J: TRBJ2-7
V: TRBV7-9
size: .
DNA: TGTGCCAGCAGTACAGGAACCTACGAGCAGTACTTC
CDR3: CASSTGTYEQYF

D: .
J: TRBJ2-3
V: TRBV7-3
size: once
DNA: TGTGCCAGCAGCTACACCGGGACTCCCACAGATACGCAGTATTTT
CDR3: CASSYTGTPTDTQYF

D: TRBD1
J: TRBJ1-4
V: TRBV5-4
size: .
DNA: TGTGCCAGCAGCTTGAAGGCAGGGGGTAGTGAAAAACTGTTTTTT
CDR3: CASSLKAGGSEKLFF

D: .
J: TRBJ1-2
V: TRBV6-6
size: .
DNA: TGTGCCAGCAGTTACTCGACAGAATACTATGGCTACACCTTC
CDR3: CASSYSTEYYGYTF

D: TRBD1
J: TRBJ1-4
V: TRBV4-3
size: .
DNA: TGCGCCAGCAGCCAACCGGGACAGAGAGTTAATGAAAAACTGTTTTTT
CDR3: CASSQPGQRVNEKLFF

D: .
J: TRBJ1-5
V: TRBV6-6
size: .
DNA: TGTGCCAGCACCTTAGACAGTTTTAATCAGCCCCAGCATTTT
CDR3: CASTLDSFNQPQHF

D: TRBD1
J: TRBJ2-2
V: TRBV24-1
size: .
DNA: TGTGCCACCAGTGACCCGACAGGGCCCGGGGAGCTGTTTTTT
CDR3: CATSDPTGPGELFF

D: TRBD1
J: TRBJ2-7
V: TRBV19
size: .
DNA: TGTGCCAGTAGTATGGGGACAGGGAATGGTCGGCAGCAGTACTTC
CDR3: CASSMGTGNGRQQYF

D: TRBD2
J: TRBJ2-5
V: TRBV5-1
size: .
DNA: TGCGCCAGCAGCTTGACTAGCGGGAGTCCCCAAGAGACCCAGTACTTC
CDR3: CASSLTSGSPQETQYF

D: TRBD2
J: TRBJ2-2
V: TRBV14
size: .
DNA: TGTGCCAGCAGACCGGGACTAAATCCCGGGGAGCTGTTTTTT
CDR3: CASRPGLNPGELFF

D: TRBD1
J: TRBJ1-5
V: TRBV10-3
size: few
DNA: TGTGCCATCAGTGAGTATGAGGGGGCAACTGATCAGCCCCAGCATTTT
CDR3: CAISEYEGATDQPQHF

D: TRBD2
J: TRBJ2-1
V: TRBV28
size: .
DNA: TGTGCCAGCAGTTTAGCGGGAGGGTGGAATGAGCAGTTCTTC
CDR3: CASSLAGGWNEQFF

D: TRBD1
J: TRBJ2-1
V: TRBV7-3
size: .
DNA: TGTGCCAGCAGCTTAACCTCCTCGTGGACAGGGGACAATGAGCAGTTCTTC
CDR3: CASSLTSSWTGDNEQFF

D: .
J: TRBJ2-5
V: TRBV18
size: .
DNA: TGTGCCAGCTCACTTCTAGGAGCAAACCAAGAGACCCAGTACTTC
CDR3: CASSLLGANQETQYF

D: .
J: TRBJ1-1
V: TRBV19
size: .
DNA: TGTGCCAGTAGTATAGATTCAGGGAGGCGTGAAGCTTTCTTT
CDR3: CASSIDSGRREAFF

D: TRBD1
J: TRBJ1-1
V: TRBV24-1
size: .
DNA: TGTGCCACCAGTGATTCCTCGACAGGGGCCACTGAAGCTTTCTTT
CDR3: CATSDSSTGATEAFF